The source of this T cell receptor beta chain is a study of cytotoxic CD8 clonotypes in ibrutinib-treated CLL. Background on the study: The subjects consisted of 11 relapsed/refractory and 15 treatment-naive individuals, with 17 IGHV unmutated. The study recorded mean values of about 260,000 productive templates and tens of thousands of productive rearrangements per sample. Study findings and constraints: Clonality showed a rise at ibrutinib response that reversed toward baseline at progression.

The source of around 2 micrograms of genomic DNA for TCR beta libraries was cryopreserved PBMCs. Only a few counts were recorded for this clone. As yet, its antigen is unknown. V was clipped by 8 bases and J by 11 bases; unmatched bases: 12. The CDR3 is 12 residues long. The germline V gene encodes CDR1 GTSNPN and CDR2 SVGIG (reference sequence). Produced via immunoSEQ multiplex PCR; TCRdb's table is partial and in-frame only. The sample holds some 81,000 clones, 70% to 80% seen once. Sequences were derived from PBMCs, sampled after 12 months of ibrutinib treatment. This clonotype was obtained from a human donor with chronic lymphocytic leukemia. The gene calls are TRBV30 and TRBJ1-1; 9 bases map to TRBD1. CDR3 bases: TGTGCCCGGCGCCCCGGGACAGGGAGGGCTTTCTTT. It yields the protein CARRPGTGRAFF.